These T cell receptor beta chains were read from a single sample in a study of shared clonotypes between healthy human individuals. Using immunoSEQ multiplex PCR, the repertoire was profiled, and TCRdb retains in-frame clones only, with some absent. Of under 1,900,000 clones detected, approximately 98.5% appear once; the ten largest clones hold approximately 0.38%. Sequencing was done on a sample of naive CD4+ T cells sorted from blood. These receptors were taken from a man aged 30 to 45 in good health. Each CDR3 is given with its conserved first and last residue. Fields, in order: J gene, V gene, clone size, D gene, CDR3 length, CDR3 protein, CDR3 DNA. D genes are given only for firm matches. Clone size is shown for a subset of rows, as once, few, many or a class of expanded clone.

J gene: TRBJ2-5; V gene: TRBV12-5; clone size: once; D gene: TRBD1; CDR3 length: 16; CDR3 protein: CASGLVLTGGSETQYF; CDR3 DNA: TGTGCTAGTGGTTTGGTACTTACAGGGGGATCGGAGACCCAGTACTTC
J gene: TRBJ2-1; V gene: TRBV2; clone size: -; D gene: TRBD1; CDR3 length: 15; CDR3 protein: CASGQDRGYVHEQFF; CDR3 DNA: TGTGCCAGCGGTCAGGACAGGGGATATGTCCATGAGCAGTTCTTC
J gene: TRBJ1-1; V gene: TRBV5-1; clone size: once; D gene: -; CDR3 length: 13; CDR3 protein: CASSPLGGTEAFF; CDR3 DNA: TGCGCCAGCAGTCCCCTCGGGGGGACTGAAGCTTTCTTT
J gene: TRBJ2-7; V gene: TRBV5-1; clone size: -; D gene: -; CDR3 length: 14; CDR3 protein: CASSLDSKTYEQYF; CDR3 DNA: TGCGCCAGCAGCTTGGACAGCAAAACCTACGAGCAGTACTTC
J gene: TRBJ1-2; V gene: TRBV2; clone size: -; D gene: -; CDR3 length: 16; CDR3 protein: CASSPEGRGQGYGYTF; CDR3 DNA: TGTGCCAGCAGTCCCGAGGGCCGAGGCCAGGGCTATGGCTACACCTTC
J gene: TRBJ2-1; V gene: TRBV11-2; clone size: -; D gene: TRBD2; CDR3 length: 15; CDR3 protein: CASTRLTSGIGEQFF; CDR3 DNA: TGTGCCAGCACCAGGTTGACTAGCGGGATTGGTGAGCAGTTCTTC
J gene: TRBJ2-2; V gene: TRBV5-4; clone size: -; D gene: TRBD2; CDR3 length: 16; CDR3 protein: CASSPQTSGRTGELFF; CDR3 DNA: TGTGCCAGCAGTCCTCAGACTAGCGGGCGTACCGGGGAGCTGTTTTTT
J gene: TRBJ1-3; V gene: TRBV4-1; clone size: -; D gene: -; CDR3 length: 15; CDR3 protein: CASSQVGGSGNTIYF; CDR3 DNA: TGCGCCAGCAGCCAAGTAGGGGGATCTGGAAACACCATATATTTT
J gene: TRBJ1-1; V gene: TRBV14; clone size: -; D gene: TRBD1; CDR3 length: 15; CDR3 protein: CASSPRTGVNTEAFF; CDR3 DNA: TGTGCCAGCAGCCCCCGGACAGGGGTGAACACTGAAGCTTTCTTT
J gene: TRBJ2-1; V gene: TRBV30; clone size: -; D gene: -; CDR3 length: 14; CDR3 protein: CAWSFYPLNNEQFF; CDR3 DNA: TGTGCCTGGAGTTTCTACCCTCTTAACAATGAGCAGTTCTTC
J gene: TRBJ2-5; V gene: TRBV14; clone size: -; D gene: -; CDR3 length: 13; CDR3 protein: CASSQDSWETQYF; CDR3 DNA: TGTGCCAGCAGCCAAGATTCGTGGGAGACCCAGTACTTC
J gene: TRBJ1-2; V gene: TRBV7-9; clone size: -; D gene: -; CDR3 length: 12; CDR3 protein: CASSPPAEGYTF; CDR3 DNA: TGTGCCAGCAGCCCCCCCGCTGAGGGCTACACCTTC
J gene: TRBJ2-7; V gene: TRBV11-2; clone size: -; D gene: TRBD2; CDR3 length: 16; CDR3 protein: CASSRTGTSGSYEQYF; CDR3 DNA: TGTGCCAGCAGCCGAACTGGGACTAGCGGGAGCTACGAGCAGTACTTC
J gene: TRBJ2-7; V gene: TRBV7-9; clone size: -; D gene: TRBD1; CDR3 length: 14; CDR3 protein: CASSGSGQTYEQYF; CDR3 DNA: TGTGCCAGCAGTGGCTCGGGACAGACCTACGAGCAGTACTTC
J gene: TRBJ2-6; V gene: TRBV28; clone size: -; D gene: -; CDR3 length: 17; CDR3 protein: CASSQRQGLTGANVLTF; CDR3 DNA: TGTGCCAGCAGTCAACGACAGGGACTTACTGGGGCCAACGTCCTGACTTTC
J gene: TRBJ2-7; V gene: TRBV11-2; clone size: once; D gene: TRBD2; CDR3 length: 15; CDR3 protein: CASSIIAGEAYEQYF; CDR3 DNA: TGTGCCAGCAGTATAATAGCGGGGGAGGCCTACGAGCAGTACTTC
J gene: TRBJ2-1; V gene: TRBV10-3; clone size: -; D gene: TRBD2; CDR3 length: 15; CDR3 protein: CAISGRGEGRDEQFF; CDR3 DNA: TGTGCCATCAGTGGACGTGGGGAGGGCCGCGATGAGCAGTTCTTC
J gene: TRBJ1-4; V gene: TRBV7-2; clone size: -; D gene: -; CDR3 length: 15; CDR3 protein: CASSLVPSTNEKLFF; CDR3 DNA: TGTGCCAGCAGCTTAGTTCCTTCAACTAATGAAAAACTGTTTTTT
J gene: TRBJ1-4; V gene: TRBV11-2; clone size: -; D gene: -; CDR3 length: 15; CDR3 protein: CASSLQQTHNEKLFF; CDR3 DNA: TGTGCCAGCAGCTTGCAACAGACACACAATGAAAAACTGTTTTTT
J gene: TRBJ2-7; V gene: TRBV27; clone size: -; D gene: TRBD1; CDR3 length: 16; CDR3 protein: CASSLTTGATPYEQYF; CDR3 DNA: TGTGCCAGCAGTTTAACGACAGGGGCGACGCCATACGAGCAGTACTTC
J gene: TRBJ2-3; V gene: TRBV5-1; clone size: -; D gene: -; CDR3 length: 13; CDR3 protein: CASSRYGTDTQYF; CDR3 DNA: TGCGCCAGCAGCAGGTACGGCACAGATACGCAGTATTTT
J gene: TRBJ1-4; V gene: TRBV7-9; clone size: -; D gene: TRBD1; CDR3 length: 13; CDR3 protein: CASGQGPPRELFF; CDR3 DNA: TGTGCCAGCGGACAGGGGCCCCCTCGGGAACTGTTTTTT
J gene: TRBJ1-5; V gene: TRBV7-2; clone size: -; D gene: -; CDR3 length: 16; CDR3 protein: CASSTGPPYSNQPQHF; CDR3 DNA: TGTGCCAGCAGCACAGGGCCCCCTTATAGCAATCAGCCCCAGCATTTT
J gene: TRBJ2-5; V gene: TRBV19; clone size: -; D gene: TRBD2; CDR3 length: 13; CDR3 protein: CASRREWKETQYF; CDR3 DNA: TGTGCCAGCCGGCGGGAGTGGAAAGAGACCCAGTACTTC
J gene: TRBJ2-5; V gene: TRBV7-9; clone size: -; D gene: TRBD2; CDR3 length: 15; CDR3 protein: CASSTRRTSLETQYF; CDR3 DNA: TGTGCCAGCAGCACCCGAAGGACTAGCTTAGAGACCCAGTACTTC
J gene: TRBJ2-1; V gene: TRBV4-1; clone size: -; D gene: TRBD2; CDR3 length: 17; CDR3 protein: CASSHQTSGRLRNEQFF; CDR3 DNA: TGCGCCAGCAGCCATCAGACTAGCGGGAGGCTTCGAAATGAGCAGTTCTTC
J gene: TRBJ1-2; V gene: TRBV11-2; clone size: -; D gene: TRBD1; CDR3 length: 15; CDR3 protein: CASSSRTGVHYGYTF; CDR3 DNA: TGTGCCAGCAGCAGCCGGACAGGGGTACACTATGGCTACACCTTC
J gene: TRBJ2-1; V gene: TRBV5-4; clone size: -; D gene: -; CDR3 length: 13; CDR3 protein: CASSRGGFDEQFF; CDR3 DNA: TGTGCCAGCAGCCGTGGGGGGTTTGATGAGCAGTTCTTC
J gene: TRBJ2-1; V gene: TRBV19; clone size: -; D gene: TRBD2; CDR3 length: 16; CDR3 protein: CASSSGSLFGNNEQFF; CDR3 DNA: TGTGCCAGTAGTAGCGGGAGCCTTTTCGGGAACAATGAGCAGTTCTTC
J gene: TRBJ2-7; V gene: TRBV5-4; clone size: once; D gene: TRBD1; CDR3 length: 15; CDR3 protein: CASSDPGQGGSEQYF; CDR3 DNA: TGTGCCAGCAGCGACCCGGGACAGGGTGGGTCCGAGCAGTACTTC
J gene: TRBJ1-2; V gene: TRBV12-5; clone size: -; D gene: -; CDR3 length: 13; CDR3 protein: CASGLPQGGGYTF; CDR3 DNA: TGTGCTAGTGGTTTGCCCCAGGGTGGCGGCTACACCTTC
J gene: TRBJ2-7; V gene: TRBV5-1; clone size: -; D gene: TRBD2; CDR3 length: 15; CDR3 protein: CASSLELAGAGEQYF; CDR3 DNA: TGCGCCAGCAGCTTGGAACTAGCGGGAGCGGGTGAGCAGTACTTC
J gene: TRBJ1-1; V gene: TRBV6-6; clone size: -; D gene: TRBD1; CDR3 length: 14; CDR3 protein: CASSYSDRGNEAFF; CDR3 DNA: TGTGCCAGCAGTTACTCGGACAGGGGGAATGAAGCTTTCTTT
J gene: TRBJ1-5; V gene: TRBV19; clone size: -; D gene: -; CDR3 length: 14; CDR3 protein: CASKYRSYGQPQHF; CDR3 DNA: TGTGCCAGCAAGTATAGGAGTTATGGTCAGCCCCAGCATTTT
J gene: TRBJ2-1; V gene: TRBV29-1; clone size: -; D gene: TRBD2; CDR3 length: 10; CDR3 protein: CSVGGRDQFF; CDR3 DNA: TGCAGCGTTGGGGGGAGGGATCAGTTCTTC
J gene: TRBJ2-2; V gene: TRBV6-1; clone size: -; D gene: -; CDR3 length: 15; CDR3 protein: CASSAVNTNTGELFF; CDR3 DNA: TGTGCCAGCAGTGCAGTTAACACGAACACCGGGGAGCTGTTTTTT
J gene: TRBJ2-7; V gene: TRBV4-2; clone size: -; D gene: -; CDR3 length: 17; CDR3 protein: CASSQGGGPGLLYEQYF; CDR3 DNA: TGTGCCAGCAGCCAAGGAGGGGGGCCGGGACTTCTCTACGAGCAGTACTTC
J gene: TRBJ2-2; V gene: TRBV6-1; clone size: -; D gene: -; CDR3 length: 13; CDR3 protein: CASSVKNTGELFF; CDR3 DNA: TGTGCCAGCAGTGTTAAGAACACCGGGGAGCTGTTTTTT
J gene: TRBJ1-5; V gene: TRBV27; clone size: -; D gene: -; CDR3 length: 14; CDR3 protein: CASSPGADGRPQHF; CDR3 DNA: TGTGCCAGCAGTCCGGGGGCCGATGGGAGGCCCCAGCATTTT
J gene: TRBJ2-1; V gene: TRBV11-3; clone size: -; D gene: -; CDR3 length: 14; CDR3 protein: CASSLEPLSNEQFF; CDR3 DNA: TGTGCCAGCAGCTTAGAGCCCCTTTCCAATGAGCAGTTCTTC
J gene: TRBJ2-6; V gene: TRBV4-3; clone size: -; D gene: TRBD1; CDR3 length: 20; CDR3 protein: CASSQELGRGHRSGANVLTF; CDR3 DNA: TGCGCCAGCAGCCAAGAATTGGGCAGGGGGCATCGCTCTGGGGCCAACGTCCTGACTTTC
J gene: TRBJ2-2; V gene: TRBV4-3; clone size: -; D gene: -; CDR3 length: 17; CDR3 protein: CASSQDNWGRDTGELFF; CDR3 DNA: TGCGCCAGCAGCCAAGATAATTGGGGCAGGGACACCGGGGAGCTGTTTTTT
J gene: TRBJ1-3; V gene: TRBV13; clone size: -; D gene: -; CDR3 length: 16; CDR3 protein: CASRPSGATIGNTIYF; CDR3 DNA: TGTGCCAGCAGACCCAGTGGGGCTACGATCGGAAACACCATATATTTT
J gene: TRBJ2-7; V gene: TRBV7-7; clone size: once; D gene: TRBD2; CDR3 length: 15; CDR3 protein: CASSLGQGAGDEQYF; CDR3 DNA: TGTGCCAGCAGCTTAGGTCAGGGAGCGGGGGACGAGCAGTACTTC
J gene: TRBJ2-1; V gene: TRBV18; clone size: -; D gene: -; CDR3 length: 16; CDR3 protein: CASSPMVGDLYNEQFF; CDR3 DNA: TGTGCCAGCTCACCAATGGTCGGGGACCTCTACAATGAGCAGTTCTTC
J gene: TRBJ2-7; V gene: TRBV11-2; clone size: -; D gene: -; CDR3 length: 13; CDR3 protein: CASSSLQGYEQYF; CDR3 DNA: TGTGCCAGCAGCTCCCTTCAGGGCTACGAGCAGTACTTC
J gene: TRBJ2-2; V gene: TRBV11-3; clone size: -; D gene: TRBD2; CDR3 length: 17; CDR3 protein: CASSSQNLAGVPGELFF; CDR3 DNA: TGTGCCAGCAGTTCCCAAAATCTAGCGGGAGTTCCCGGGGAGCTGTTTTTT
J gene: TRBJ2-1; V gene: TRBV9; clone size: -; D gene: TRBD2; CDR3 length: 17; CDR3 protein: CASSVGASGRSVSEQFF; CDR3 DNA: TGTGCCAGCAGCGTAGGGGCTAGCGGGAGAAGTGTGAGTGAGCAGTTCTTC
J gene: TRBJ1-4; V gene: TRBV28; clone size: once; D gene: -; CDR3 length: 10; CDR3 protein: CASGREKLFF; CDR3 DNA: TGTGCCAGCGGAAGGGAAAAACTGTTTTTT
J gene: TRBJ2-7; V gene: TRBV15; clone size: -; D gene: TRBD2; CDR3 length: 14; CDR3 protein: CATSRAGGLNEQYF; CDR3 DNA: TGTGCCACCAGCAGAGCGGGGGGTTTAAACGAGCAGTACTTC
J gene: TRBJ2-2; V gene: TRBV6-5; clone size: -; D gene: TRBD1; CDR3 length: 15; CDR3 protein: CASSTTGARTGELFF; CDR3 DNA: TGTGCCAGCAGCACAACAGGGGCGAGGACAGGGGAGCTGTTTTTT
J gene: TRBJ1-1; V gene: TRBV19; clone size: -; D gene: -; CDR3 length: 15; CDR3 protein: CASSIDGGRDTEAFF; CDR3 DNA: TGTGCCAGTAGTATAGACGGGGGGCGCGACACTGAAGCTTTCTTT
J gene: TRBJ2-6; V gene: TRBV30; clone size: -; D gene: -; CDR3 length: 14; CDR3 protein: CAWSLGAGANVLTF; CDR3 DNA: TGTGCCTGGAGTTTGGGGGCTGGGGCCAACGTCCTGACTTTC
J gene: TRBJ2-1; V gene: TRBV28; clone size: -; D gene: TRBD1; CDR3 length: 15; CDR3 protein: CASSGSGTGYNEQFF; CDR3 DNA: TGTGCCAGCAGTGGATCCGGGACAGGGTACAATGAGCAGTTCTTC
J gene: TRBJ2-2; V gene: TRBV7-7; clone size: -; D gene: -; CDR3 length: 12; CDR3 protein: CASSDVTGELFF; CDR3 DNA: TGTGCTAGCAGCGACGTAACCGGGGAGCTGTTTTTT